One sample yielded the 9 T cell receptor beta chains listed below, sequenced in a study of CD8 T cells in Susac syndrome. The RNA input was roughly 0.5 to 1 ug, and it was reverse transcribed with random hexamers. TCRdb re-derived calls from the immunoSEQ multiplex PCR reads in MiXCR, one entry per CDR3 protein. The sample has about 430,000 distinct CDR3 sequences; around 83% are singletons. Sequencing was performed on CD8+ T cells from PBMCs. Receptor source: a human donor with multiple sclerosis.

The chain joins TRBV13 to TRBJ1-1, with D possibly being TRBD1 (6 bases). Trimming cost V 5 bases and J 1 base, with 20 bases left between them. There are 17 residues in the CDR3. CDR1 is PRHDT and CDR2 is FYEKMQ in the germline V gene (reference sequence). This CDR3 is CASSTPQGDRRNTEAFF. The DNA for the CDR3 is TGTGCCAGCAGCACTCCCCAAGGTGACAGGCGGAACACTGAAGCTTTCTTT.

V gene TRBV19 combines with J gene TRBJ1-1, with TRBD1 matching over 11 bases. Germline V CDR1 and CDR2: LNHDA, SQIVND (reference sequence). The CDR3 is 16 residues long. With V trimmed by 3 bases and J by 4 bases, 7 bases remained unmatched. CDR3 sequence reads: CASSIGQGAILTEAFF. The DNA for the CDR3 is TGTGCCAGTAGTATTGGACAGGGGGCGATTCTCACTGAAGCTTTCTTT.

This clonotype has just one count. The V call is TRBV5-4, the J call TRBJ1-1; D is unclear. Germline loops: CDR1 SGHNT, CDR2 YYREEE (reference sequence). V was cut by 3 bases and J by 1 base, with 10 bases left in between. This CDR3 spans 14 amino acids. The CDR3 protein is CASSWFDGNTEAFF. The DNA of the CDR3 is TGTGCCAGCAGCTGGTTTGACGGGAACACTGAAGCTTTCTTT.

This clonotype turned up a few times. The gene calls are TRBV6-5 and TRBJ1-5; D remains ambiguous. Trimming stripped 2 bases from V and 7 bases from J, with 9 bases between. CDR3 size: 13 residues. Per the germline V gene, CDR1 is MNHEY and CDR2 is SVGAGI. The CDR3 spells CASSYGGKQPQHF. For the CDR3, the DNA is TGTGCCAGCAGTTACGGCGGAAAACAGCCCCAGCATTTT.

The V and J genes are TRBV7-2 and TRBJ2-1, with 8 bases aligning to TRBD2. The CDR3 contains 15 residues. Looked up from germline, CDR1 is SGHTA and CDR2 is FQGNSA. V was clipped by 2 bases and J by 10 bases; unmatched bases: 10. CDR3 DNA sequence: TGTGCCAGCAGCTTATCCAGCGGGGGTCTTCAAGAGCAGTTCTTC. This sequence encodes CASSLSSGGLQEQFF.

The chain joins TRBV4-1 to TRBJ2-5; D gene ambiguous. Germline lookup yields CDR1 MGHRA and CDR2 YSYEKL. The CDR3 is 15 amino acids. Trimming left V 2 bases short and J 5 bases short, with 15 bases between. CDR3 region: CASSQFTDPRETQYF. CDR3 sequence (DNA): TGCGCCAGCAGCCAATTTACAGACCCCAGGGAGACCCAGTACTTC.

In its sample, this clonotype was seen a few times. The rearrangement links TRBV7-2 to TRBJ2-3; unclear D gene. Germline CDR1 reads SGHTA; CDR2 reads FQGNSA. Deletions cut 3 bases from V and 1 base from J, with 8 bases between. The CDR3 sequence is 14 residues long. CDR3 bases: TGTGCCAGCAGCTTTCAAGGTGGCACAGATACGCAGTATTTT. Amino acids: CASSFQGGTDTQYF.

The CDR3 region has the DNA TGTGCCAGCAGTTTAGGACCCCGGGACTACTACTACGAGCAGTACTTC. This encodes CASSLGPRDYYYEQYF. V and J are TRBV12-3 or TRBV12-4 and TRBJ2-7; 7 bases fit TRBD2. There are 16 residues in the CDR3. Losses at the gene ends were 1 base for V and 3 bases for J; bases not matched to a gene: 9.

This rearrangement joins TRBV10-2 to TRBJ2-2, with unresolved D. Trimming took 4 bases from V and 5 from J, leaving 8 bases between them. CDR3 length equals 13 residues. CDR1 is WSHSY, CDR2 SAAADI, per germline. The CDR3 bases are TGCGCCAGCAGTGGTCTAGATACCGGGGAGCTGTTTTTT. Translating gives CASSGLDTGELFF.